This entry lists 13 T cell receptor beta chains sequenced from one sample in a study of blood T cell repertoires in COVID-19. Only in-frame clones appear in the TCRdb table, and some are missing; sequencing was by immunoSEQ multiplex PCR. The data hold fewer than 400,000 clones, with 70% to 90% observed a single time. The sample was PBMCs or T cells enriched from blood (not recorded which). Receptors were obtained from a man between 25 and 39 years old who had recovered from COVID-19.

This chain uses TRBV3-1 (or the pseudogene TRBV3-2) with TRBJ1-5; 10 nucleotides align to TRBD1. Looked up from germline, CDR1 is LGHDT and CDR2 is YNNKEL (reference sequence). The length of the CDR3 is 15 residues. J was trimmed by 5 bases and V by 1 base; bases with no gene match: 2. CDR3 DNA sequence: TGTGCCAGCAGCCAAGGTGGGACAGGGGATCAGCCCCAGCATTTT. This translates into CASSQGGTGDQPQHF.

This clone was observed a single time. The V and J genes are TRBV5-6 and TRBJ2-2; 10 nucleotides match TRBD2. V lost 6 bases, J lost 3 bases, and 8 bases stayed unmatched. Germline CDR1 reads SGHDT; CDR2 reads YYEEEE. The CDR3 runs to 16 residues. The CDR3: CASTSLAGVYTGELFF. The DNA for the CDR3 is TGTGCCAGCACCAGCCTAGCGGGGGTTTACACCGGGGAGCTGTTTTTT.

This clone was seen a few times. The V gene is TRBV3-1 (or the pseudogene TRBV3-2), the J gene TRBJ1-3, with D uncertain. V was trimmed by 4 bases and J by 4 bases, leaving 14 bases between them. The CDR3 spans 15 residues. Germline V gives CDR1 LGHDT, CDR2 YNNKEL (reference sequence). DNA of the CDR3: TGTGCCAGCAGCCTCCTAAGCGGGGTCGGAAACACCATATATTTT. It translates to CASSLLSGVGNTIYF.

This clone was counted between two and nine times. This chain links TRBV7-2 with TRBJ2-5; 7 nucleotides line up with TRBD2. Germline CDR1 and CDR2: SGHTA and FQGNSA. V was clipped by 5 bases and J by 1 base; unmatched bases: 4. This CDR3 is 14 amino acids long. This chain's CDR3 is CASSPTSLQETQYF. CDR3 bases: TGTGCCAGCAGCCCGACTAGCCTCCAAGAGACCCAGTACTTC.

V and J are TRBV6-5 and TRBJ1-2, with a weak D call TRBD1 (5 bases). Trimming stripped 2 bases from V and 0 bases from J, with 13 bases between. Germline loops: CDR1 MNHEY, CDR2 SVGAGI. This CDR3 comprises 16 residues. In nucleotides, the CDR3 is TGTGCCAGCAGTTACCGTTTGACAGCTTCTAACTATGGCTACACCTTC. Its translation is CASSYRLTASNYGYTF.

The DNA of the CDR3 is TGTGCCAGCAGTTCCCCCTCGACAGGGCAAAACATTCAGTACTTC. Residues: CASSSPSTGQNIQYF. The V and J genes are TRBV27 and TRBJ2-4, with 7 bases matching TRBD1. The CDR3 totals 15 residues. In germline, CDR1 is MNHEY, CDR2 SMNVEV (reference sequence). V shed 4 bases and J 5 bases; nucleotides not matched to a gene: 8.

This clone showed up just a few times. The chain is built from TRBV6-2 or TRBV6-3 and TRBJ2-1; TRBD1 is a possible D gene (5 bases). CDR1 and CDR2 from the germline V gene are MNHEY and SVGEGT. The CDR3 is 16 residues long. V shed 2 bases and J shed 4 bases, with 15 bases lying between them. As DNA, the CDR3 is TGTGCCAGCAGTTACACTACCTGGACACAGTACAATGAGCAGTTCTTC. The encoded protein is CASSYTTWTQYNEQFF.

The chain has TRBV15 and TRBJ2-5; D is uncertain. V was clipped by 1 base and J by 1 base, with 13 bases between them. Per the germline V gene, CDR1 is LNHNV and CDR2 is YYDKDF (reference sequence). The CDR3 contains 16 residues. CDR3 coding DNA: TGTGCCACCAGCAGAGTGGTAACTCGACTCCAAGAGACCCAGTACTTC. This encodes CATSRVVTRLQETQYF.

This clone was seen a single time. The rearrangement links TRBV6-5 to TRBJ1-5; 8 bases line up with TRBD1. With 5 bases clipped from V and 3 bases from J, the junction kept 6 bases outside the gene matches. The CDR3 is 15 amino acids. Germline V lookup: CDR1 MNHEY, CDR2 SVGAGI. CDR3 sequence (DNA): TGTGCCAGCAGTCCCGGACAGGGAGACAATCAGCCCCAGCATTTT. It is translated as CASSPGQGDNQPQHF.

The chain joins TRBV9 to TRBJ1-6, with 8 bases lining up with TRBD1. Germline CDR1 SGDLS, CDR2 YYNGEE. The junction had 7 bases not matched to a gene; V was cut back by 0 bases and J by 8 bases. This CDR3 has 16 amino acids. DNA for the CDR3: TGTGCCAGCAGCGTAGACGGCAGGGGGCGTTATTCACCCCTCCACTTT. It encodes CASSVDGRGRYSPLHF.

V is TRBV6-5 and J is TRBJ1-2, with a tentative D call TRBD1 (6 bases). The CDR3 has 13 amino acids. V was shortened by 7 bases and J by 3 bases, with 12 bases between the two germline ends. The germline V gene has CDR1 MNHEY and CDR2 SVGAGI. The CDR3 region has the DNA TGTGCCAGCACCAATACAGGGTACTATGGCTACACCTTC. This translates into CASTNTGYYGYTF.

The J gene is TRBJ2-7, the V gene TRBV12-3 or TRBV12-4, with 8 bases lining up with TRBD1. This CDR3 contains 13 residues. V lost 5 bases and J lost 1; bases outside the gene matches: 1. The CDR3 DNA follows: TGTGCCAGCAGTCGGACAGGGTCCTACGAGCAGTACTTC. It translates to CASSRTGSYEQYF.

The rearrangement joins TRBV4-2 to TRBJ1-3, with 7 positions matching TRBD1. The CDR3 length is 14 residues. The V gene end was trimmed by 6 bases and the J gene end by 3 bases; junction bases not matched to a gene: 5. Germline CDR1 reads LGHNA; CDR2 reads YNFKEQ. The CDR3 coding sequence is TGTGCCAGCAGGTCCGGGACAGTTGGAAACACCATATATTTT. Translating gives CASRSGTVGNTIYF.